This T cell receptor (beta chain) appears in the sequencing data of a study of T cell changes during pregnancy in multiple sclerosis. Produced via immunoSEQ multiplex PCR; TCRdb's table is partial and in-frame only. The table lists 40,000 or so clones, 90% of them singletons, with about 5.3% in the top ten. Per germline, CDR1 SGHNT and CDR2 YENEEA. Trimming took 5 bases from V and 6 from J, leaving 14 bases between them. The CDR3 has 14 amino acids. The material was peripheral blood, obtained in the third trimester of pregnancy. V and J are TRBV11-3 and TRBJ2-1, with D uncertain. This receptor was taken from a female donor in good health, enrolled as a control in a pregnancy study. The CDR3 DNA follows: TGTGCCAGCAGCCTAAGCTCAAGAGGCAATGAGCAGTTCTTC. Its translation: CASSLSSRGNEQFF.